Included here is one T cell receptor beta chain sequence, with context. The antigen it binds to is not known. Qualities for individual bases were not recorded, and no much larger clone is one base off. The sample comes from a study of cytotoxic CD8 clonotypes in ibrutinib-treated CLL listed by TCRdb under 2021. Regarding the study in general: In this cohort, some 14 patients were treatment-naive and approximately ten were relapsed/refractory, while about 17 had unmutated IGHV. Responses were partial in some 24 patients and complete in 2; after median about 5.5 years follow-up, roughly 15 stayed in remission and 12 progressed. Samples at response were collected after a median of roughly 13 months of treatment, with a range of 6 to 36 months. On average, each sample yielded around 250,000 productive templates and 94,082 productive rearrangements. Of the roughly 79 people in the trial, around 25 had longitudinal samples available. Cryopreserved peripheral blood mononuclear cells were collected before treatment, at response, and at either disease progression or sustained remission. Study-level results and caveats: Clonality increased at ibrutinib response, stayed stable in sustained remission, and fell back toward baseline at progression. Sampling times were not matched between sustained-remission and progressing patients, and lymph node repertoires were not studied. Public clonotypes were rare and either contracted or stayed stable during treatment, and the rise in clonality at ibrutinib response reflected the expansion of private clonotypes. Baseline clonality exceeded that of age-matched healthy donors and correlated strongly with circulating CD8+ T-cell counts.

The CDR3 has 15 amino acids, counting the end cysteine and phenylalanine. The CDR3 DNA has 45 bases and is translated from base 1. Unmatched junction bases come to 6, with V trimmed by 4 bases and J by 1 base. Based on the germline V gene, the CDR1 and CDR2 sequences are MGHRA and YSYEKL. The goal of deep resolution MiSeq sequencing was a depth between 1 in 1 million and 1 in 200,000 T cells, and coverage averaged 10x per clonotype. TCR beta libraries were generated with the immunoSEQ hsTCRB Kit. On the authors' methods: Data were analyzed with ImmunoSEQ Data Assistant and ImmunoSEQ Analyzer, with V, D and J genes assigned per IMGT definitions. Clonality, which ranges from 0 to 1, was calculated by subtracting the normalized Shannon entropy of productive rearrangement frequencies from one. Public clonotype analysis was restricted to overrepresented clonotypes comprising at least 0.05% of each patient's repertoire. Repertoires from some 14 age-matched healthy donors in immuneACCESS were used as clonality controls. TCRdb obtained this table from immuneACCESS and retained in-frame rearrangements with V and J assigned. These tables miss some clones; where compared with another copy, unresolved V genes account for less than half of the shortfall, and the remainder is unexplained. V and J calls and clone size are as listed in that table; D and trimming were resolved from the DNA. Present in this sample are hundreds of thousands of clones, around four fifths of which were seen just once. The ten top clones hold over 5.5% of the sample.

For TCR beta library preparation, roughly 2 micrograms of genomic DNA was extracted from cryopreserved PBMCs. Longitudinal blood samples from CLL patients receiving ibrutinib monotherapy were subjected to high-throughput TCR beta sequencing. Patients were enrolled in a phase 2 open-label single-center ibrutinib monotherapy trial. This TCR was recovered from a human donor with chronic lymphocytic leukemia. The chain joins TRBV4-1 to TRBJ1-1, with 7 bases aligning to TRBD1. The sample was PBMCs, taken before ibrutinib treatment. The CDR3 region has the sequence CASSREGAANTEAFF. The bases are TGCGCCAGCAGCCGAGAGGGGGCAGCGAACACTGAAGCTTTCTTT.